This T cell receptor (beta chain) comes out of a study of blood T cells in healthy people across ages. The CDR3 has 15 residues. Germline V CDR1 and CDR2: MNHNY, SVGAGI (reference sequence). The V and J ends lost 2 bases and 11 bases, in that order; junction bases with no gene match: 7. The sample providers were healthy Caucasian people from Russia, aged about 6 to 95. A second PCR, run for roughly 7 to 12 cycles, used a sample-barcoded 5' primer plus a J-beta primer mix. TCRdb itself ran the 5' RACE reads through MiXCR, one entry per CDR3 protein. Here the sample spans about 1.7 million distinct CDR3 sequences, roughly 30% being singletons.

The clonotype was recovered from a woman aged 30 to 39 in good health. The rearrangement uses TRBV6-6 and TRBJ2-5, with 14 bases fitting TRBD2. The sequenced material came from blood. CDR3 nucleotide sequence: TGTGCCAGCAGTTACCAGACTAGCGGGGGGGCGAAGCAGTACTTC. Protein product: CASSYQTSGGAKQYF.